These 30 T cell receptor beta chains originate from one sample sequenced in a study of a mutant IDH1 vaccine in newly diagnosed glioma. Time point given: week 47, end of study. The content of each vaccine dose was 300 ug of mutant IDH1 20-mer peptide, and topical imiquimod accompanied it. No cognate antigen is known for these TCRs. Only in-frame clones appear in the TCRdb table, and some are missing; sequencing was by immunoSEQ multiplex PCR. The repertoire consists of about 33,000 clones, with about 75% occurring once and the leading ten covering about 8.9%. The sample in question was PBMCs, obtained from a glioma patient whose treatment included an IDH1 peptide vaccine. The receptors were gathered from a man aged 35 to 55 with glioma.

This rearrangement joins TRBV27 to TRBJ2-2; maybe TRBD1 (6 bases). Germline lookup yields CDR1 MNHEY and CDR2 SMNVEV (reference sequence). Trimming pared 6 bases from V and 3 bases from J, leaving 8 bases between. The CDR3 covers 13 residues. The CDR3 protein is CASSRGYTGELFF. The CDR3 region has the DNA TGTGCCAGCAGCAGGGGATACACCGGGGAGCTGTTTTTT.

The rearrangement joins TRBV7-9 to TRBJ1-5; a possible D gene is TRBD1 (5 bases). Trimming removed 8 bases at V and 1 base at J, with 18 bases between. This CDR3 contains 16 residues. CDR1 is SEHNR and CDR2 is FQNEAQ in the germline V gene (reference sequence). Here the CDR3 DNA reads TGTGCCAGCTCCCCCGGGGGGTGGGTAAGCAATCAGCCCCAGCATTTT. This translates into CASSPGGWVSNQPQHF.

The chain combines TRBV14 with TRBJ2-3; TRBD1 matches 9 bases. V trimming: 3 bases; J trimming: 2 bases; junction bases outside the gene matches: 3. Per the germline V gene, CDR1 is SGHDN and CDR2 is FVKESK. The CDR3 has 15 residues. Here the CDR3 reads CASSQIQGATDTQYF. The CDR3 DNA sequence: TGTGCCAGCAGCCAGATACAGGGGGCCACAGATACGCAGTATTTT. Drawing the rest from reference TRBV14 and TRBJ2-3, the complete variable domain is EAGVTQFPSHSVIEKGQTVTLRCDPISGHDNLYWYRRVMGKEIKFLLHFVKESKQDESGMPNNRFLAERTGGTYSTLKVQPAELEDSGVYFCASSQIQGATDTQYFGPGTRLTVL.

This clone appeared a few times. The J gene is TRBJ1-2, the V gene TRBV5-1, with D possibly being TRBD1 (6 bases). The CDR3 sequence is 13 residues long. Germline CDR1 is SGHRS and CDR2 is YFSETQ. Trimming took off 0 bases at V and 8 bases at J, with 11 bases between the two ends. The CDR3 region is CASSLDRERGYTF. The CDR3 DNA reads as TGCGCCAGCAGCTTGGACAGGGAAAGAGGCTACACCTTC.

This chain links TRBV6-5 with TRBJ1-5, with 7 bases that match TRBD1. There are 15 residues in the CDR3. The junction had 7 bases not matched to a gene; V was cut back by 6 bases and J by 2 bases. The germline V gene encodes CDR1 MNHEY and CDR2 SVGAGI. The DNA of the CDR3 is TGTGCCAGCAGCCCGGAAGGACAGGGCAATCAGCCCCAGCATTTT. Its translation: CASSPEGQGNQPQHF.

This clone was observed a handful of times. The V call is TRBV6-5, the J call TRBJ2-2; D is unresolved. CDR1 and CDR2 from the germline V gene are MNHEY and SVGAGI. V was clipped by 6 bases and J by 3 bases, with 5 bases between them. This CDR3 is 12 amino acids long. CDR3 in DNA: TGTGCCAGCAGCCAGCACACCGGGGAGCTGTTTTTT. It encodes CASSQHTGELFF.

V and J are TRBV29-1 and TRBJ2-2; D is unclear. Germline values: CDR1 SQVTM, CDR2 ANQGSEA. Trimming took 6 bases from V and 4 from J, leaving 12 bases between them. This CDR3 comprises 13 residues. CDR3 in amino acids: CSVRKGATGELFF. The CDR3 DNA follows: TGCAGCGTCCGGAAAGGAGCCACCGGGGAGCTGTTTTTT.

The table lists this clone with a few counts. Distinct nucleotide sequences in the sample also encode this CDR3. J is TRBJ1-4 and V is TRBV7-2, with D uncertain. CDR1 SGHTA and CDR2 FQGNSA come from the germline V gene. V was shortened by 0 bases and J by 3 bases, with 8 bases between the two germline ends. The CDR3 totals 15 residues. CDR3 sequence: CASSLALGANEKLFF. CDR3 nucleotides: TGTGCCAGCAGCTTAGCTCTGGGAGCTAATGAAAAACTGTTTTTT.

This chain uses TRBV25-1 with TRBJ1-2; the match to TRBD1 covers 9 bases. CDR1 is MGHDK, CDR2 SYGVNS, per germline. This CDR3 spans 16 amino acids. V lost 4 bases, J lost 5 bases, and 11 bases stayed unmatched. The CDR3 loop reads CASSGPGAGTGYGYTF. CDR3 nucleotide sequence: TGTGCCAGCAGTGGCCCGGGGGCGGGGACAGGGTATGGCTACACCTTC.

The chain is built from TRBV7-2 and TRBJ2-2; 7 bases fit TRBD2. Losses at the gene ends were 6 bases for V and 4 bases for J; bases not matched to a gene: 8. Per germline, CDR1 SGHTA and CDR2 FQGNSA. The CDR3 is made up of 15 amino acids. The CDR3 DNA sequence: TGTGCCAGCAGTCCGCTAGCGGCTAGCACCGGGGAGCTGTTTTTT. Encoded protein: CASSPLAASTGELFF.

The chain has TRBV5-1 and TRBJ1-1; 12 nucleotides agree with TRBD1. Germline V gene lookup returns CDR1 SGHRS and CDR2 YFSETQ. After removal of 2 bases from V and 2 bases from J, the junction contained 1 base not matched to a gene. CDR3 size: 15 residues. The CDR3 protein is CASSFGTGGNTEAFF. DNA of the CDR3: TGCGCCAGCAGCTTCGGGACAGGGGGCAACACTGAAGCTTTCTTT.

The sample holds a few counts of this clone. CDR3 loop: CASSIGAAGSYEQYF. For the CDR3, the DNA is TGTGCCAGTAGTATCGGAGCGGCAGGATCCTACGAGCAGTACTTC. The V call is TRBV19, the J call TRBJ2-7; D is perhaps TRBD2 (5 bases). V was cut by 3 bases and J by 1 base, with 13 bases left in between. The CDR3 is 15 residues long. The V gene's germline CDR1 is LNHDA and CDR2 SQIVND (reference sequence).

V gene TRBV4-3 combines with J gene TRBJ2-5; 7 bases line up with TRBD2. CDR1 is LGHNA and CDR2 is YSLEER in the germline V gene. The J segment lost 4 bases and the V segment lost 0 bases, leaving 5 bases of the junction unmatched. The length of the CDR3 is 15 residues. Written as DNA, the CDR3 is TGCGCCAGCAGCCAAGATTCTAGCGGTATAGAGACCCAGTACTTC. Translated: CASSQDSSGIETQYF.

This clone was seen a handful of times. Written as DNA, the CDR3 is TGTGCCAGTAGTGAGGTGTTGGCTGAAGCTTTCTTT. It codes for CASSEVLAEAFF. The chain joins TRBV19 to TRBJ1-1, with D unclear. V gave up 5 bases and J gave up 6 bases, with 10 bases separating them. CDR3 length: 12 residues. The V gene's germline CDR1 is LNHDA and CDR2 SQIVND (reference sequence).

The CDR3 protein is CASRISKDSEAFF. In DNA form, the CDR3 reads TGTGCCAGCAGGATATCCAAGGACAGTGAAGCTTTCTTT. J is TRBJ1-1 and V is TRBV6-1, with D perhaps TRBD1 (6 bases). The V end lost 6 bases, the J end lost 7 bases, and 15 bases lay between the germline ends. The CDR3 has 13 residues. CDR1 is MNHNS, CDR2 SASEGT, per germline.

The chain joins TRBV10-3 to TRBJ2-2, with D possibly being TRBD1 (6 bases). There are 16 residues in the CDR3. The germline gives CDR1 ENHRY, CDR2 SYGVKD. Trimming took off 6 bases at V and 3 bases at J, with 17 bases between the two ends. CDR3 DNA sequence: TGTGCCATCAGGGGTTCGGCAGGGGTGGACACCGGGGAGCTGTTTTTT. Its translation: CAIRGSAGVDTGELFF.

The V gene is TRBV6-1, the J gene TRBJ1-1, with 7 bases aligning to TRBD1. Germline-derived CDR1 and CDR2 are MNHNS and SASEGT. V gave up 5 bases and J gave up 4 bases; unmatched junction bases: 1. The CDR3 sequence is 12 residues long. CDR3 DNA: TGTGCCAGCAGTAGACAGGGCACTGAAGCTTTCTTT. Amino acid sequence: CASSRQGTEAFF.

V gene TRBV30 combines with J gene TRBJ2-2, with no clear D. The V end was cut by 0 bases, the J end by 0 bases, with 8 bases between. CDR3 length: 15 residues. The germline CDR1 and CDR2 sequences are GTSNPN and SVGIG (reference sequence). In nucleotides, the CDR3 is TGTGCCTGGAGTGTACTAAGGACGAACACCGGGGAGCTGTTTTTT. Translating gives CAWSVLRTNTGELFF.

The chain recombines TRBV11-2 with TRBJ1-1; D unresolved. Trimming stripped 6 bases from V and 1 base from J, with 15 bases between. In germline, CDR1 is SGHAT, CDR2 FQNNGV. The CDR3 is made up of 15 amino acids. The CDR3 bases are TGTGCCAGCAGAAAATACCTGGACGCGAACACTGAAGCTTTCTTT. It specifies CASRKYLDANTEAFF.

Comment on this clone: The germline gene is not matched at one end of the junction; a read error may be the cause. V and J are TRBV5-6 and TRBJ2-7; TRBD2 matches at 7 bases. This CDR3 has 18 amino acids. The germline CDR1 and CDR2 sequences are SGHDT and YYEEEE. The CDR3 bases are TGTGCCACCAGCGTGTGGGTTGGGAGGGGAAGTGCCCCCTACGAGCAGTACTTC. It translates to CATSVWVGRGSAPYEQYF.

The V gene is TRBV5-4, the J gene TRBJ1-2; 7 bases fit TRBD1. There are 16 residues in the CDR3. CDR1 is SGHNT and CDR2 is YYREEE in the germline V gene (reference sequence). V was pared by 4 bases and J by 0 bases, with 9 bases of the junction left unmatched. The chain's CDR3 is CASSPGQAIANYGYTF. The CDR3 DNA is TGTGCCAGCAGCCCAGGACAGGCCATAGCTAACTATGGCTACACCTTC.

V gene TRBV5-1 combines with J gene TRBJ2-1; tentative D call: TRBD1 (7 bases). From germline, CDR1 is SGHRS and CDR2 YFSETQ. With 4 bases removed from V and 8 bases from J, the gap between germline ends came to 19 bases. This CDR3 is built from 15 residues. The CDR3 nucleotides are TGCGCCAGCAGCGGAGGGGGCGTCGGCCCCGATGAGCAGTTCTTC. Amino acids: CASSGGGVGPDEQFF. The full variable domain, completed using reference TRBV5-1 and TRBJ2-1, is KAGVTQTPRYLIKTRGQQVTLSCSPISGHRSVSWYQQTPGQGLQFLFEYFSETQRNKGNFPGRFSGRQFSNSRSEMNVSTLELGDSALYLCASSGGGVGPDEQFFGPGTRLTVL.

This clone was seen a few times. V is TRBV6-6 and J is TRBJ1-1; D unclear. This CDR3 has 15 amino acids. V shed 2 bases and J shed 1 base, with 11 bases lying between them. Germline V gives CDR1 MNHNY, CDR2 SVGAGI (reference sequence). Here the CDR3 reads CASSYEGTRNTEAFF. CDR3 nucleotide sequence: TGTGCCAGCAGTTACGAGGGAACAAGGAACACTGAAGCTTTCTTT.

V usage is TRBV19 and J usage is TRBJ1-5; 9 bases agree with TRBD1. CDR1 LNHDA and CDR2 SQIVND come from the germline V gene (reference sequence). The CDR3 spans 18 residues. The V segment lost 6 bases and the J segment 1 base; nucleotides outside the gene matches: 13. The CDR3 coding sequence is TGTGCCAGTAGCTTACTTGGACAGGGGCGATTCAGCAATCAGCCCCAGCATTTT. This codes for CASSLLGQGRFSNQPQHF.

This clone was counted a few times. The V and J genes are TRBV5-8 and TRBJ1-1, with D tentatively TRBD1 (6 bases). V gave up 5 bases and J gave up 6 bases, with 23 bases separating them. CDR1 and CDR2 (germline): SGHTS, YDEGEE. The CDR3 extends over 16 amino acids. Here the CDR3 reads CASRRGPDGGAAEAFF. The DNA of the CDR3 is TGTGCCAGCAGACGTGGTCCGGATGGGGGCGCGGCTGAAGCTTTCTTT.

The chain is built from TRBV9 and TRBJ2-1; possible D gene TRBD2, 5 bases. The CDR3 totals 15 residues. V lost 2 bases and J lost 8, with 17 bases in between. Per germline, CDR1 SGDLS and CDR2 YYNGEE. The CDR3, as DNA: TGTGCCAGCAGCGTTAGCTTGGAGGCTAGTCATGAGCAGTTCTTC. It translates to CASSVSLEASHEQFF.

This clone was seen a single time. The CDR3: CASSPSSQPQHF. The CDR3 bases are TGTGCCAGCAGCCCTTCGAGCCAGCCCCAGCATTTT. The V and J genes are TRBV7-8 and TRBJ1-5, with D uncertain. The CDR3 contains 12 residues. V was cut by 5 bases and J by 7 bases, with 9 bases left in between. Germline V CDR1 and CDR2: SGHVS, FQNEAQ.

This chain connects TRBV28 to TRBJ2-7; D perhaps matches TRBD2 (7 bases). Germline V gene lookup returns CDR1 MDHEN and CDR2 SYDVKM. The CDR3 spans 15 residues. Between the trimmed V and J ends, which lost 3 bases and 2 bases, there was a span of 14 bases. The CDR3 is CASSFRQGTTYEQYF. In DNA, the CDR3 is TGTGCCAGCAGTTTCCGGCAGGGGACTACCTACGAGCAGTACTTC.

The chain couples TRBV27 to TRBJ1-3; D uncertain. The CDR3 runs 14 residues. Germline V lookup: CDR1 MNHEY, CDR2 SMNVEV (reference sequence). V dropped 2 bases and J dropped 1 base, with 6 bases sitting between them. CDR3: CASSLGESGNTIYF. The CDR3 nucleotides read TGTGCCAGCAGTTTAGGGGAATCTGGAAACACCATATATTTT.

The chain couples TRBV7-9 to TRBJ2-7; perhaps TRBD2 as D (5 bases). Trimming left V 1 base short and J 0 bases short, with 7 bases between. The CDR3 totals 14 residues. CDR1 and CDR2 from the germline V gene are SEHNR and FQNEAQ (reference sequence). The CDR3 DNA sequence: TGTGCCAGCAGCTTAGTCGCGGGCTCCTACGAGCAGTACGTC. This codes for CASSLVAGSYEQYV.